This T cell receptor beta chain was identified during a study of technical replicates of blood from several donors. About this clone: One junction end disagrees with the germline gene, perhaps due to a read error.

Using immunoSEQ multiplex PCR, the repertoire was profiled, and TCRdb retains in-frame clones only, with some absent. The sample lists 65,000 to 95,000 clones, approximately 96% occurring once. Germline CDR1 reads SSHAT; CDR2 reads FNYEAQ (reference sequence). This CDR3 spans 17 amino acids. The receptor was derived from a human donor in good health. Sequencing input: T cells isolated from PBMCs. The chain employs TRBV7-7 and TRBJ2-2; D gene uncertain. The CDR3 loop is CASSSTVYDTNTGELFF. The DNA of the CDR3 is TGTGCTAGCAGCTCCACCGTGTACGACACGAACACCGGGGAGCTGTTTTTT.